This TCR beta chain was captured by sequencing in a study of blood T cells in healthy people across ages. PCR was performed a second time for roughly 7 to 11 cycles using a sample-barcoded 5' primer and a J-beta primer mix. Unique molecular identifiers of 12 random nucleotides labeled each cDNA. TCRdb recomputed calls from the 5' RACE reads with MiXCR, one row per CDR3 protein. The sample has around 800,000 distinct CDR3 sequences, around a quarter seen once; the top ten hold around 3%. This clonotype was observed a few times. The sample was also reused in another study, on T cells of mothers and their children. Per that study: A slight, non-significant increase in overlap was found for related mother-child pairs relative to unrelated pairs.

The sample consisted of blood. The receptor's source is a boy younger than 18 in good health.

CDR3 sequence: CASSSGPFTGELFF. CDR3 DNA: TGTGCCAGCAGCTCGGGGCCCTTCACCGGGGAGCTGTTTTTT. The chain links TRBV9 to TRBJ2-2, with D possibly called TRBD1 or TRBD2 (5 bases each). Germline CDR1 and CDR2: SGDLS and YYNGEE. This CDR3 is built from 14 residues. Deletions cut 4 bases from V and 4 bases from J, with 11 bases between.